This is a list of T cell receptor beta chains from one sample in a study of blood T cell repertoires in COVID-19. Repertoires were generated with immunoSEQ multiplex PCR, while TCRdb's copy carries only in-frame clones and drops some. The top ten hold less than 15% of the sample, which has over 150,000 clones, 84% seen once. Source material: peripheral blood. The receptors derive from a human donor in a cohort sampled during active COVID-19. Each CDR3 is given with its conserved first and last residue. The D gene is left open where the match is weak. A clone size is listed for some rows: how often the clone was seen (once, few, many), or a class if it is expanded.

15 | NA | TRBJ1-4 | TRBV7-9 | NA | CASSSNRVTNEKLFF | TGTGCCAGCAGCTCTAACAGGGTAACTAATGAAAAACTGTTTTTT
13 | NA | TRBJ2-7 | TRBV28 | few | CASRRHGSYEQYF | TGTGCCAGCAGGAGACACGGATCCTACGAGCAGTACTTC
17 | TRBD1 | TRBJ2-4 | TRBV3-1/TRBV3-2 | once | CASSRGEQGASKNIQYF | TGTGCCAGCAGCCGGGGGGAGCAGGGGGCATCCAAAAACATTCAGTACTTC
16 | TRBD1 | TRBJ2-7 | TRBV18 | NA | CASSPSADRGLYEQYF | TGTGCCAGCTCACCAAGTGCGGACAGGGGGCTCTACGAGCAGTACTTC
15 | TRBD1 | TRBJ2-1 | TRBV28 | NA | CASSFSGQGYNEQFF | TGTGCCAGCAGTTTCTCGGGACAGGGGTACAATGAGCAGTTCTTC
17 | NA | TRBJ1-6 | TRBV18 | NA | CASSEHQGSTNNSPLHF | TGTGCCAGCTCAGAACATCAGGGGTCAACCAATAATTCACCCCTCCACTTT
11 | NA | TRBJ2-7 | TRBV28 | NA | CASRRVYEQYF | TGTGCCAGCAGGCGGGTTTACGAGCAGTACTTC
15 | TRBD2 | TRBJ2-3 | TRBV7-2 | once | CASSLQGLGTDTQYF | TGTGCCAGCAGCTTACAGGGACTAGGGACAGATACGCAGTATTTT
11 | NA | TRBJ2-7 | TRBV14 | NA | CASSQHYEQYF | TGTGCCAGCAGCCAACACTACGAGCAGTACTTC
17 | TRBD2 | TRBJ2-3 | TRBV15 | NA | CATSGRTSGTFTDTQYF | TGTGCCACCAGCGGCCGGACTAGCGGGACCTTCACAGATACGCAGTATTTT
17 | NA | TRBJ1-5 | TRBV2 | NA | CASSEQGIGGSNQPQHF | TGTGCCAGCAGTGAACAAGGTATCGGGGGTAGCAATCAGCCCCAGCATTTT
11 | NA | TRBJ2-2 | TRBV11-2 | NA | CASSWRGELFF | TGTGCCAGCAGCTGGAGGGGGGAGCTGTTTTTT
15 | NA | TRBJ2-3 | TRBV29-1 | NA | CSVVTGEHFTDTQYF | TGCAGCGTTGTCACGGGAGAGCATTTCACAGATACGCAGTATTTT
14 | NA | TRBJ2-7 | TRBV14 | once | CASSRTTEAYEQYF | TGTGCCAGCAGCCGGACGACGGAGGCCTACGAGCAGTACTTC
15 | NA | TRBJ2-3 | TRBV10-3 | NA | CAISESGSATDTQYF | TGTGCCATCAGTGAGTCTGGCAGCGCCACAGATACGCAGTATTTT
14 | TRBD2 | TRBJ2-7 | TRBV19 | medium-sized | CASSMASGSYEQYF | TGTGCCAGTAGTATGGCCAGCGGGAGCTACGAGCAGTACTTC
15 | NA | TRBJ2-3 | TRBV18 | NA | CASSHSGVGTDTQYF | TGTGCCAGCTCCCATTCAGGGGTAGGCACAGATACGCAGTATTTT
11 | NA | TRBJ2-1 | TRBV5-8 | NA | CASSFYVEQFF | TGTGCCAGCAGCTTCTACGTCGAGCAGTTCTTC
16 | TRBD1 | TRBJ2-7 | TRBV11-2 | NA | CASSWRTGTASYEQYF | TGTGCCAGCAGCTGGAGGACAGGGACAGCCTCCTACGAGCAGTACTTC
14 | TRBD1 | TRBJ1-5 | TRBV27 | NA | CASSRDRSNQPQHF | TGTGCCAGCAGTCGGGACAGAAGCAATCAGCCCCAGCATTTT
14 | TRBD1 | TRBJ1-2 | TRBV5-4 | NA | CASSFSGQGGGYTF | TGTGCCAGCAGCTTTTCGGGACAGGGAGGTGGCTACACCTTC
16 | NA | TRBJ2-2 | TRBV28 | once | CASSLGRIGNTGELFF | TGTGCCAGCAGTTTGGGCCGGATTGGGAACACCGGGGAGCTGTTTTTT
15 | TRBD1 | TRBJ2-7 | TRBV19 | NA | CARPNSEGQDNEQYF | TGTGCCAGACCCAACTCCGAGGGACAGGATAACGAGCAGTACTTC
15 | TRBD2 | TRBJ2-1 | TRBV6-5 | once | CASRPLAGDHNEQFF | TGTGCCAGCAGGCCTCTAGCGGGAGACCACAATGAGCAGTTCTTC
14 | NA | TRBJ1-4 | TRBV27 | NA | CASSRTLLNEKLFF | TGTGCCAGCAGTCGGACACTCCTGAATGAAAAACTGTTTTTT
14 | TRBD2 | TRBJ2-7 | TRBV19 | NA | CASSMVGGVGEQYF | TGTGCCAGTAGTATGGTGGGAGGGGTTGGCGAGCAGTACTTC
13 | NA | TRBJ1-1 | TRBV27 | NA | CASSPAQGSEAFF | TGTGCCAGCAGTCCTGCACAGGGTTCTGAAGCTTTCTTT
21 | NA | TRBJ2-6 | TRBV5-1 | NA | CASSLFRPGTRTSSGANVLTF | TGCGCCAGCAGCTTGTTTCGACCGGGGACACGAACTAGCTCTGGGGCCAACGTCCTGACTTTC
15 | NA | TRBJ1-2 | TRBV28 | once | CASSTQGGVGYGYTF | TGTGCCAGCAGCACCCAAGGGGGGGTGGGGTATGGCTACACCTTC
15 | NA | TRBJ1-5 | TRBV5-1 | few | CASSKVGGQGQPQHF | TGCGCCAGCAGCAAGGTCGGGGGGCAAGGTCAGCCCCAGCATTTT
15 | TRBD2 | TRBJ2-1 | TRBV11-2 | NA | CASSLAAGENHEQFF | TGTGCCAGCAGCTTAGCGGCGGGAGAAAACCATGAGCAGTTCTTC
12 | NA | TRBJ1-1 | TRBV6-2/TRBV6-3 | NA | CASSYSGAEAFF | TGTGCCAGCAGTTACTCAGGGGCCGAAGCTTTCTTT
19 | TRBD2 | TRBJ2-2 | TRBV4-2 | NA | CASSQDIRTSGIGSGELFF | TGTGCCAGCAGCCAAGATATTAGGACTAGCGGGATCGGCTCCGGGGAGCTGTTTTTT
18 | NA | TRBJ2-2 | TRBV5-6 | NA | CASSLGVGGSRGTGELFF | TGTGCCAGCAGCTTGGGGGTCGGCGGGAGCAGGGGCACCGGGGAGCTGTTTTTT
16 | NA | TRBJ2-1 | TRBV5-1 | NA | CASSFPGRGSYNEQFF | TGCGCCAGCAGCTTTCCGGGGCGGGGCTCCTACAATGAGCAGTTCTTC
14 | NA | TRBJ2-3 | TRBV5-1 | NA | CASSLSGYYDTQYF | TGCGCCAGCAGCTTGTCCGGGTATTATGATACGCAGTATTTT
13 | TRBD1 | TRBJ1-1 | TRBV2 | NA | CASLTGAVTEAFF | TGTGCCAGCCTGACAGGGGCCGTGACTGAAGCTTTCTTT
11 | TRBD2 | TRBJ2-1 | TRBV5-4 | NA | CATAGDVEQFF | TGTGCCACCGCGGGGGACGTTGAGCAGTTCTTC
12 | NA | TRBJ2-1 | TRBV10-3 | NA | CAITKGLGEQFF | TGTGCCATCACGAAGGGGCTCGGTGAGCAGTTCTTC
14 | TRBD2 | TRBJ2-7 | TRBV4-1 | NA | CASSQGGGLGEQYF | TGCGCCAGCAGCCAAGGCGGGGGATTGGGGGAGCAGTACTTC
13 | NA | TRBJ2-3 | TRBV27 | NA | CASSSPPLDTQYF | TGTGCCAGCAGTTCCCCCCCCTTGGATACGCAGTATTTT
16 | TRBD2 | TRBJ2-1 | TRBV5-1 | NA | CASSLYAGAPYNEQFF | TGCGCCAGCAGCTTGTACGCGGGAGCCCCCTACAATGAGCAGTTCTTC
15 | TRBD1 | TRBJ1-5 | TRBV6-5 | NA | CASSPPDRMNQPQHF | TGTGCCAGCAGCCCCCCGGACAGGATGAATCAGCCCCAGCATTTT
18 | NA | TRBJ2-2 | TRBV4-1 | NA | CASSSPSPGVPNTGELFF | TGCGCCAGCAGCTCCCCCTCCCCCGGGGTCCCGAACACCGGGGAGCTGTTTTTT
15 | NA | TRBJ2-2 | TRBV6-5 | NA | CASRRIAEGTGELFF | TGTGCCAGCAGGAGGATAGCGGAGGGGACCGGGGAGCTGTTTTTT
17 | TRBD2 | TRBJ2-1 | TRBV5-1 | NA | CASSLAGLADIYNEQFF | TGCGCCAGCAGCTTGGCCGGACTAGCGGATATATACAATGAGCAGTTCTTC
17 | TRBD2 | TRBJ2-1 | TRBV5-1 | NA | CASSSAPLAGGYNEQFF | TGCGCCAGCAGCTCGGCCCCCCTAGCGGGAGGATACAATGAGCAGTTCTTC
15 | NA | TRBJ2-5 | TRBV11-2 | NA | CASSSPPGVPETQYF | TGTGCCAGCAGCTCCCCCCCAGGGGTCCCGGAGACCCAGTACTTC
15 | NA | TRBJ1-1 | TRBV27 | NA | CASSPLGGVGTEAFF | TGTGCCAGCAGTCCGCTGGGGGGGGTCGGCACTGAAGCTTTCTTT
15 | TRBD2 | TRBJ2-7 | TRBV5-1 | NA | CASSATSGNTYEQYF | TGCGCCAGCAGCGCTACTAGCGGGAACACCTACGAGCAGTACTTC
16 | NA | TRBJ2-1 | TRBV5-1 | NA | CASTAVQGSIVGEQFF | TGCGCCAGCACGGCAGTCCAGGGGAGTATCGTGGGTGAGCAGTTCTTC
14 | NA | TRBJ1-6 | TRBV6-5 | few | CASSYGGVSSPLHF | TGTGCCAGCAGTTACGGGGGGGTTAGCTCACCCCTCCACTTT
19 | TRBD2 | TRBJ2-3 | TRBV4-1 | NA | CASSQASLAGPTSTDTQYF | TGCGCCAGCAGCCAAGCCTCGCTAGCGGGACCGACTAGCACAGATACGCAGTATTTT
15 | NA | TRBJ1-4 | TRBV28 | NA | CASSPFAGLDEKLFF | TGTGCCAGCAGCCCGTTCGCAGGGTTGGATGAAAAACTGTTTTTT